These 16 T cell receptor beta chains share one sample of origin, sequenced in a study of cytomegalovirus exposure and HLA in healthy donors (TCRdb year 2017). The library came from the immunoSEQ multiplex PCR assay. For the multiplex PCR, a mixture combining 60 forward primers for TCR Vbeta segments and 13 reverse primers for TCR Jbeta segments was used. The clones in this table, taken by TCRdb from immuneACCESS, are in-frame only. Not every clone is retained; where verified, under half of the shortfall comes from an unresolved V gene, and the cause of the rest is unknown. This sample has about 150,000 clones in its table, and approximately 84% of those were observed once. The ten biggest clones cover roughly 1.4% of the sample. What was sequenced was PBMCs. These receptors came from a middle-aged man in good health and CMV-seropositive.

This chain connects TRBV5-4 to TRBJ2-5; 9 nucleotides align to TRBD1. The CDR3 covers 16 residues. J lost 3 bases, V lost 0 bases, and 6 bases had no gene match. Germline V CDR1 and CDR2: SGHNT, YYREEE (reference sequence). The CDR3 is CASSLERGQGKETQYF. As DNA, the CDR3 is TGTGCCAGCAGCTTGGAGAGGGGACAGGGAAAAGAGACCCAGTACTTC.

In nucleotides, the CDR3 is TGTGCCAGCAGCCAAGTCGGCGGGGGCGGCACAGATACGCAGTATTTT. This codes for CASSQVGGGGTDTQYF. The chain has TRBV14 and TRBJ2-3; maybe TRBD2 (7 bases). Trimming took off 1 base at V and 1 base at J, with 12 bases between the two ends. Per the germline V gene, CDR1 is SGHDN and CDR2 is FVKESK. The CDR3 consists of 16 residues.

This chain connects TRBV18 to TRBJ2-1; 8 bases are shared with TRBD1. Germline assignment: CDR1 KGHSH and CDR2 LQKENI. J lost 8 bases, V lost 2 bases, and 5 bases had no gene match. The CDR3 spans 14 residues. The CDR3 loop is CASSPETGVDEQFF. The DNA of the CDR3 is TGTGCCAGCTCACCAGAGACAGGGGTCGATGAGCAGTTCTTC. Supplemented by reference TRBV18 and TRBJ2-1, the full variable domain reads NAGVMQNPRHLVRRRGQEARLRCSPMKGHSHVYWYRQLPEEGLKFMVYLQKENIIDESGMPKERFSAEFPKEGPSILRIQQVVRGDSAAYFCASSPETGVDEQFFGPGTRLTVL.

The table lists this clone with a few counts. The V gene is TRBV2, the J gene TRBJ2-1, with 11 positions matching TRBD2. CDR3 length: 14 residues. CDR1 is SNHLY, CDR2 FYNNEI, per germline. V was clipped by 10 bases and J by 4 bases; unmatched bases: 6. The CDR3: CATLTSGGYNEQFF. In DNA, the CDR3 is TGTGCCACCCTAACTAGCGGGGGATACAATGAGCAGTTCTTC.

The chain has TRBV19 and TRBJ2-6; 11 nucleotides align to TRBD1. Germline values: CDR1 LNHDA, CDR2 SQIVND (reference sequence). The CDR3 contains 18 residues. With 6 bases clipped from V and 1 base from J, the junction kept 8 bases outside the gene matches. CDR3: CASRHRDRGWSGANVLTF. The CDR3 nucleotides read TGTGCCAGTAGACACCGGGACAGGGGGTGGTCTGGGGCCAACGTCCTGACTTTC.

The V gene is TRBV2, the J gene TRBJ2-2; tentatively, D is TRBD1 (6 bases). Between the trimmed V and J ends, which lost 7 bases and 1 base, there was a span of 7 bases. The CDR3 contains 13 residues. Germline V gives CDR1 SNHLY, CDR2 FYNNEI. DNA for the CDR3: TGTGCCAGCAACAGGGAGAACACCGGGGAGCTGTTTTTT. It specifies CASNRENTGELFF.

The chain couples TRBV6-6 to TRBJ2-1; 15 bases line up with TRBD2. The CDR3 contains 13 residues. Losses at the gene ends were 11 bases for V and 7 bases for J; bases not matched to a gene: 3. CDR1 and CDR2 from the germline V gene are MNHNY and SVGAGI (reference sequence). CDR3: CAFGLAGGNEQFF. CDR3 DNA: TGTGCCTTCGGACTAGCGGGGGGGAATGAGCAGTTCTTC.

The V and J genes are TRBV19 and TRBJ1-1; 12 bases are a match to TRBD1. Germline CDR1 reads LNHDA; CDR2 reads SQIVND (reference sequence). The trim removed 3 bases at V and 12 bases at J, leaving 11 bases unmatched. CDR3 length: 15 residues. The chain's CDR3 is CASSIQGQGAGWSFF. In DNA form, the CDR3 reads TGTGCCAGTAGTATCCAGGGACAGGGGGCGGGTTGGTCTTTCTTT.

The chain is built from TRBV4-1 and TRBJ1-3; 7 nucleotides agree with TRBD1. The CDR3 length is 16 residues. V shed 1 base and J 0 bases; nucleotides not matched to a gene: 3. CDR1 is MGHRA and CDR2 is YSYEKL in the germline V gene. In DNA, the CDR3 is TGCGCCAGCAGCCAAGGGGACAGATCCTCTGGAAACACCATATATTTT. It yields the protein CASSQGDRSSGNTIYF.

The chain links TRBV11-2 to TRBJ2-5, with 9 positions matching TRBD2. The CDR3 loop spans 14 amino acids. V shed 5 bases, J shed 2 bases, and the junction held 3 bases outside the gene matches. Germline V gene sequence: CDR1 SGHAT, CDR2 FQNNGV. The DNA of the CDR3 is TGTGCCAGCAGCCTAGCGGGGATACAAGAGACCCAGTACTTC. Translation gives CASSLAGIQETQYF.

On this clone: Other DNA sequences in this sample translate to the same CDR3. The V call is TRBV6-1, the J call TRBJ2-7, with 11 bases fitting TRBD1. Looked up from germline, CDR1 is MNHNS and CDR2 is SASEGT. The junction had 5 bases not matched to a gene; V was cut back by 6 bases and J by 4 bases. The CDR3 runs to 14 residues. CDR3 residues: CASRGTGGSYEQYF. The CDR3 DNA sequence: TGTGCCAGCAGGGGGACAGGGGGGAGTTACGAGCAGTACTTC.

The chain links TRBV6-1 to TRBJ1-2, with 8 positions matching TRBD1. Germline V CDR1 and CDR2: MNHNS, SASEGT. The ends lost 6 bases at V and 0 bases at J; junction bases unmatched: 3. The CDR3 contains 14 residues. The CDR3 DNA reads as TGTGCCAGCAGCCGACAGGGGACTAACTATGGCTACACCTTC. Its protein is CASSRQGTNYGYTF.

The gene calls are TRBV15 and TRBJ1-2, with a tentative D call TRBD1 (5 bases). Between the trimmed V and J ends, which lost 5 bases and 0 bases, there was a span of 19 bases. The germline CDR1 and CDR2 sequences are LNHNV and YYDKDF (reference sequence). The CDR3 covers 17 residues. CDR3 sequence reads: CATSAGGGGLSNYGYTF. CDR3 nucleotides: TGTGCCACCAGCGCCGGGGGGGGAGGGCTTTCTAACTATGGCTACACCTTC. The full variable domain, with the rest looked up from reference TRBV15 and TRBJ1-2, is DAMVIQNPRYQVTQFGKPVTLSCSQTLNHNVMYWYQQKSSQAPKLLFHYYDKDFNNEADTPDNFQSRRPNTSFCFLDIRSPGLGDTAMYLCATSAGGGGLSNYGYTFGSGTRLTVV.

The genes are TRBV28 and TRBJ1-1, with 8 bases lining up with TRBD1. The V gene's germline CDR1 is MDHEN and CDR2 SYDVKM. There are 13 residues in the CDR3. Trimming took 4 bases from V and 6 from J; bases not matched to a gene: 4. The CDR3 nucleotides read TGTGCCAGCAGTTCCACAGGGGGTGCTGAAGCTTTCTTT. It specifies CASSSTGGAEAFF.

The chain employs TRBV15 and TRBJ2-5; D is possibly TRBD1 (5 bases). CDR1 and CDR2 from the germline V gene are LNHNV and YYDKDF (reference sequence). Trimming took off 0 bases at V and 3 bases at J, with 5 bases between the two ends. The CDR3 runs 13 residues. The CDR3 is CATSREGEETQYF. In DNA, the CDR3 is TGTGCCACCAGCAGAGAAGGGGAAGAGACCCAGTACTTC. Drawing the rest from reference TRBV15 and TRBJ2-5, the complete variable domain is DAMVIQNPRYQVTQFGKPVTLSCSQTLNHNVMYWYQQKSSQAPKLLFHYYDKDFNNEADTPDNFQSRRPNTSFCFLDIRSPGLGDTAMYLCATSREGEETQYFGPGTRLLVL.

This chain connects TRBV11-3 to TRBJ2-1; 7 positions agree with TRBD2. The CDR3 has 14 amino acids. Germline-derived CDR1 and CDR2 are SGHNT and YENEEA. Germline trimming cut 2 bases from V and 5 bases from J; bases unmatched to any gene: 3. The CDR3: CASSLLAAHNEQFF. The CDR3 DNA sequence: TGTGCCAGCAGCTTACTAGCGGCTCACAATGAGCAGTTCTTC.